Listed below are T cell receptor beta chains from one sample, sequenced in a study of cytomegalovirus exposure and HLA in healthy donors. Profiled with immunoSEQ multiplex PCR; TCRdb holds only in-frame clones, not every one. There are around 84,000 clones in the sample; more than 60% occur only once, and under 15% lies in the top ten. The sequenced sample consisted of PBMCs. Receptors were obtained from a human donor in good health. The CDR3 runs from the conserved cysteine through the conserved F or W. The D gene is left open where the match is weak. A clone size is listed for some rows: how often the clone was seen (once, few, many), or a class if it is expanded.

. | TRBJ1-1 | . | TRBV9 | TGTGCCAGCAGCGTCGTGACAGCATCGGGTGAAGCTTTCTTT | CASSVVTASGEAFF
. | TRBJ1-1 | . | TRBV18 | TGTGCCAGCTCAGAGGCGGGCCCAGGGGACATCCTGAACACTGAAGCTTTCTTT | CASSEAGPGDILNTEAFF
few | TRBJ2-7 | . | TRBV6-5 | TGTGCCAGCAGTTACAGGGGCCGGTACTACGAGCAGTACTTC | CASSYRGRYYEQYF
. | TRBJ1-3 | . | TRBV4-1 | TGCGCCAGCAGCCAGCGGGCGGGGCAGCTGAGCTCTGGAAACACCATATATTTT | CASSQRAGQLSSGNTIYF
. | TRBJ2-1 | . | TRBV29-1 | TGCAGCCATACTATCGACAGTTACAATGAGCAGTTCTTC | CSHTIDSYNEQFF
. | TRBJ1-4 | TRBD1 | TRBV4-3 | TGCGCCAGCAGCCTGACAGGGGCTAGGACTAATGAAAAACTGTTTTTT | CASSLTGARTNEKLFF
. | TRBJ2-7 | TRBD1 | TRBV18 | TGTGCCAGCTCACCGGACAGGCAAACCATCTCCTACGAGCAGTACTTC | CASSPDRQTISYEQYF
. | TRBJ2-1 | . | TRBV29-1 | TGCAGCGGGGGAGGGGGTATTACCTACAATGAGCAGTTCTTC | CSGGGGITYNEQFF
. | TRBJ1-5 | TRBD1 | TRBV4-1 | TGCGCCAGCAGCCAAGGACAGGGTGATCAGCCCCAGCATTTT | CASSQGQGDQPQHF
once | TRBJ2-7 | . | TRBV6-6 | TGTGCCAGCAACCCGGGGATCGGGTACGAGCAGTACTTC | CASNPGIGYEQYF
. | TRBJ1-5 | TRBD1 | TRBV30 | TGTGCCTGGGGGACAGATAGCAATCAGCCCCAGCATTTT | CAWGTDSNQPQHF
. | TRBJ2-3 | TRBD2 | TRBV5-1 | TGCGCCAGCAGCTTGGCAGCGGGGCGCACAGATACGCAGTATTTT | CASSLAAGRTDTQYF
. | TRBJ2-7 | . | TRBV7-9 | TGTGCCAGCAGCTCCAGGTCGGCAGGGCTCATCTACGAGCAGTACTTC | CASSSRSAGLIYEQYF
. | TRBJ2-2 | . | TRBV2 | TGTGCCAGCAGGCGGGACGTCGGGGAGCTGTTTTTT | CASRRDVGELFF
. | TRBJ2-7 | TRBD1 | TRBV6-1 | TGTGCCAGCAGCCCGGGGACAGGGAACTACGAGCAGTACTTC | CASSPGTGNYEQYF
. | TRBJ2-3 | . | TRBV2 | TGTGCCAGCTGCCCTATCACAGATACGCAGTATTTT | CASCPITDTQYF
. | TRBJ2-7 | . | TRBV13 | TGTGCCAGCAGCTTTCCCGGACAACCAAACTCCTACGAGCAGTACTTC | CASSFPGQPNSYEQYF
. | TRBJ2-2 | . | TRBV29-1 | TGCAGCGGCAGAATCGCGAACACCGGGGAGCTGTTTTTT | CSGRIANTGELFF
. | TRBJ2-1 | TRBD2 | TRBV6-4 | TGTGCCAGCAGTGACGGGACTAGCGGGGATTACAATGAGCAGTTCTTC | CASSDGTSGDYNEQFF
. | TRBJ2-7 | TRBD2 | TRBV2 | TGTGCCAGCAGTGATGTTGAGCGGGGGGACTCCTACGAGCAGTACTTC | CASSDVERGDSYEQYF